The rows below give T cell receptor beta chains drawn from one sample of a study of cytomegalovirus exposure and HLA in healthy donors. The assay was immunoSEQ multiplex PCR, and TCRdb's table has in-frame clones only and misses some. The top ten clones hold around 0.21% of a sample with more than 150,000 clones, more than 75% of them seen once. Material: PBMCs. The source of these receptors is a girl under three years old in good health and CMV-seronegative. Both conserved end residues are part of each CDR3. D genes are given only for firm matches. Clone size is given for some rows only: seen once, a few or many times, or a class if the clone is expanded.

abundance	v_gene	d_gene	j_gene	CDR3aa
NA	TRBV27	NA	TRBJ1-1	CASSLGGFRRRNTEAFF
NA	TRBV5-6	TRBD1	TRBJ2-4	CASNRGQGDIQYF
NA	TRBV7-8	NA	TRBJ2-1	CASSLAGVNEQFF
NA	TRBV6-6	TRBD2	TRBJ2-5	CASSYSTASGKETQYF
NA	TRBV27	NA	TRBJ2-3	CASSLRLGPLLPTYF
NA	TRBV6-6	TRBD2	TRBJ2-7	CASSYSQPGGSYEQYF
NA	TRBV10-3	TRBD1	TRBJ1-1	CAISESTGATEAFF
NA	TRBV5-6	TRBD2	TRBJ2-5	CASNGGRTKETQYF
NA	TRBV7-2	TRBD2	TRBJ2-5	CASSTGLAGGGGLGETQYF
few	TRBV2	TRBD1	TRBJ2-7	CASSERGQTEQYF
NA	TRBV7-9	TRBD1	TRBJ1-5	CASRTGNQPQHF
NA	TRBV19	NA	TRBJ2-3	CASSMYSGETDTQYF
NA	TRBV6-1	TRBD2	TRBJ2-5	CASSDGGQETQYF
NA	TRBV6-6	TRBD1	TRBJ1-5	CASSYAGTGGNQPQHF
NA	TRBV4-1	NA	TRBJ2-1	CASSQRNSLNEQFF
NA	TRBV7-2	TRBD2	TRBJ2-5	CASLAGGPGETQYF
NA	TRBV10-3	NA	TRBJ1-1	CAISESHSTEAFF
NA	TRBV7-8	TRBD1	TRBJ1-5	CASSIGGQAGNQPQHF
NA	TRBV11-3	NA	TRBJ1-1	CASSSQGNTEAFF
NA	TRBV23-1	NA	TRBJ1-2	CASSQSLQAYGYTF
NA	TRBV14	NA	TRBJ2-1	CASSQRLSSYNEQFF
NA	TRBV9	TRBD1	TRBJ2-5	CASSAVQAHRGPPQETQYF
NA	TRBV6-5	NA	TRBJ1-6	CASSEVTGNSPLHF
NA	TRBV7-9	NA	TRBJ2-3	CASSNQMGAGVNNLF
NA	TRBV19	NA	TRBJ2-7	CASSGGTQDPPRGEQYF
NA	TRBV30	TRBD1	TRBJ1-2	CAWSVFTWTGPSGYTF
NA	TRBV7-2	NA	TRBJ2-7	CASSLLGEGLYEQYF
NA	TRBV7-8	TRBD2	TRBJ2-5	CASSTGLAGLLEETQYF
few	TRBV27	TRBD2	TRBJ2-1	CASSARPGLAGEEKQFF
few	TRBV7-8	NA	TRBJ2-1	CASSHRREGEQFF
NA	TRBV6-6	NA	TRBJ2-3	CASSGPRSPSTDTQYF
NA	TRBV19	NA	TRBJ1-1	CASSFDMTGSRSNPEAFF
NA	TRBV4-3	TRBD2	TRBJ2-1	CASSQEGRASYNEQFF
NA	TRBV29-1	NA	TRBJ2-7	CSVAGLDIKCEQYF
few	TRBV6-6	NA	TRBJ1-1	CASSQGVVNTEAFF
NA	TRBV7-9	NA	TRBJ2-7	CASSFGGAGRPWQYF
NA	TRBV5-1	NA	TRBJ1-5	CASSEDGNGSGPQHF
NA	TRBV6-1	NA	TRBJ2-5	CASSEALLRETQYF
NA	TRBV10-2	TRBD1	TRBJ1-2	CASSTGQGVNYGYTF
NA	TRBV18	NA	TRBJ2-7	CASSPPGGTRPYEQYF
NA	TRBV19	TRBD1	TRBJ2-3	CASSMVQGARTQYF
once	TRBV13	NA	TRBJ2-6	CASSLQVLGDGANVLTF
NA	TRBV4-1	TRBD2	TRBJ2-7	CASSPGLAGGGSSYEQYF
NA	TRBV7-2	NA	TRBJ2-7	CASSLVQFYEQYF
NA	TRBV11-2	TRBD1	TRBJ2-7	CASSLEEPGQETYYEQYF
NA	TRBV6-1	TRBD2	TRBJ2-1	CASSTSGAPNEQFF
NA	TRBV7-3	TRBD2	TRBJ2-1	CASSLGGGAYNEQFF
once	TRBV7-9	TRBD1	TRBJ1-1	CASSLGGQANTEAFF
NA	TRBV4-3	TRBD1	TRBJ2-7	CASSQGTGDYEQYF
NA	TRBV19	TRBD1	TRBJ2-2	CASNRGQGRTPYTGELFF
NA	TRBV29-1	TRBD2	TRBJ2-7	CSVEDGTSGRRGQYF